This entry lists 3 T cell receptor beta chains sequenced from one sample in a study of blood T cell repertoires in COVID-19. Measured with immunoSEQ multiplex PCR; TCRdb has only the in-frame clones, and not every one. The table lists some 150,000 clones, roughly nine tenths of them singletons. The sample consisted of peripheral blood. These receptors were taken from a woman aged 40-49 years with acute or convalescent COVID-19.

CDR3 bases: TGTGCCTGGAGTGGGGCGGGACCCCAGCATTTT. Its translation is CAWSGAGPQHF. The rearrangement joins TRBV30 to TRBJ1-5, with D unresolved. CDR1 GTSNPN and CDR2 SVGIG come from the germline V gene (reference sequence). The CDR3 is made up of 11 amino acids. Trimming stripped 1 base from V and 10 bases from J, with 8 bases between.

The rearrangement joins TRBV6-5 to TRBJ1-2; no clear D. Germline CDR1 MNHEY, CDR2 SVGAGI. Trimming removed 2 bases at V and 6 bases at J, with 16 bases between. The CDR3 is 15 amino acids. This chain's CDR3 is CASSYSIRPADGYTF. The DNA for the CDR3 is TGTGCCAGCAGTTACAGTATCAGACCGGCGGATGGCTACACCTTC.

This clone was picked up one time. V and J are TRBV9 and TRBJ2-6; D gene uncertain. Looked up from germline, CDR1 is SGDLS and CDR2 is YYNGEE. With 5 bases removed from V and 2 bases from J, the gap between germline ends came to 5 bases. This CDR3 region has 13 residues. CDR3 protein: CASSTTGANVLTF. CDR3 sequence (DNA): TGTGCCAGCAGTACAACTGGGGCCAACGTCCTGACTTTC.